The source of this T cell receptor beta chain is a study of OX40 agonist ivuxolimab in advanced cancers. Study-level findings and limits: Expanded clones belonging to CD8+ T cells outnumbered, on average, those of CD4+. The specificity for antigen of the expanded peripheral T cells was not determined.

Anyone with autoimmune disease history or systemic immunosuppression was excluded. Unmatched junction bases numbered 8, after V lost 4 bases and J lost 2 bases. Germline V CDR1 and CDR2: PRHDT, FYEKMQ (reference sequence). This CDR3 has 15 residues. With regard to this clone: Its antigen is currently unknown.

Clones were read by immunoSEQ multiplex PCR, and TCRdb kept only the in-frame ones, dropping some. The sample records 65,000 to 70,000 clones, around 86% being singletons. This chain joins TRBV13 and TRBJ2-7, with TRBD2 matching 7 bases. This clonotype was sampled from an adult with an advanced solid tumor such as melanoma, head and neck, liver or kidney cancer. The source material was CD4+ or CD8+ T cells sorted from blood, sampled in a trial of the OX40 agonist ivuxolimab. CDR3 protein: CASSWRLARTYEQYF. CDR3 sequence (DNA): TGTGCCAGCAGCTGGAGACTAGCCAGGACCTACGAGCAGTACTTC. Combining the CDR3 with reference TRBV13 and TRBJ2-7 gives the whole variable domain AAGVIQSPRHLIKEKRETATLKCYPIPRHDTVYWYQQGPGQDPQFLISFYEKMQSDKGSIPDRFSAQQFSDYHSELNMSSLELGDSALYFCASSWRLARTYEQYFGPGTRLTVT.